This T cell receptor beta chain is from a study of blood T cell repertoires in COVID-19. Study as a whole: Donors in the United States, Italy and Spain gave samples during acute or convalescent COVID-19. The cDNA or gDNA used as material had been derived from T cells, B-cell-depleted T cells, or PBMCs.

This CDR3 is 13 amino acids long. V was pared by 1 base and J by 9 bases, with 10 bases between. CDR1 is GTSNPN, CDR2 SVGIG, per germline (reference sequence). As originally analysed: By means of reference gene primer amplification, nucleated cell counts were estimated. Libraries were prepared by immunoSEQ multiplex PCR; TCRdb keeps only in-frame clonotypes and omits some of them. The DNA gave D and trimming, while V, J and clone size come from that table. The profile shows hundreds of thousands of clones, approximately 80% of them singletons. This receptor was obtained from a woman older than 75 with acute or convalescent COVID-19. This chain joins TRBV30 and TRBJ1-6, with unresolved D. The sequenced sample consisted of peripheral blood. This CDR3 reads CAWSGQPSSPLHF. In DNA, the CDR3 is TGTGCCTGGAGTGGCCAGCCTAGTTCACCCCTCCACTTT.